A selection of T cell receptor beta chains follows, all from one sample in a study of OX40 agonist ivuxolimab in advanced cancers. The table came from immunoSEQ multiplex PCR; TCRdb's copy has only in-frame clones and leaves some out. The table lists roughly 87,000 clones, more than 80% of them singletons. The sequencing used CD4+ or CD8+ T cells sorted from blood, collected in a trial of the OX40 agonist ivuxolimab. These receptors originate from an adult with an advanced solid tumor such as melanoma, head and neck, liver or kidney cancer. Both conserved end residues are part of each CDR3. The D gene is left open where the match is weak. Clone sizes are given selectively: once, few, many, or a class where the clone is expanded.

J | D | size | V | CDR3 | DNA
TRBJ2-2 | NA | NA | TRBV7-3 | CASSLGSGELFF | TGTGCCAGCAGCTTGGGCTCCGGGGAGCTGTTTTTT
TRBJ1-3 | NA | NA | TRBV7-6 | CASSLGTAGNTIYF | TGTGCCAGCAGCTTAGGGACTGCTGGAAACACCATATATTTT
TRBJ1-5 | NA | NA | TRBV28 | CASSRTEPNQPQHF | TGTGCCAGCAGCCGGACAGAGCCTAATCAGCCCCAGCATTTT
TRBJ2-4 | TRBD1 | NA | TRBV5-6 | CASNSGTENIQYF | TGTGCCAGCAACTCGGGGACAGAAAACATTCAGTACTTC
TRBJ2-1 | TRBD1 | NA | TRBV27 | CASSLRQGNNEQFF | TGTGCCAGCAGTTTAAGACAGGGGAACAATGAGCAGTTCTTC
TRBJ2-3 | NA | NA | TRBV30 | CAWSVQGDTQYF | TGTGCCTGGAGTGTACAAGGGGATACGCAGTATTTT
TRBJ1-1 | NA | NA | TRBV6-5 | CASSYGQGNTEAFF | TGTGCCAGCAGTTACGGGCAGGGAAACACTGAAGCTTTCTTT
TRBJ1-1 | NA | NA | TRBV5-8 | CASSRRSRSFMNTEAFF | TGTGCCAGCAGCCGCCGCTCCCGGTCCTTCATGAACACTGAAGCTTTCTTT
TRBJ2-1 | NA | NA | TRBV4-3 | CASSQVLAEYNEQFF | TGCGCCAGCAGCCAAGTTTTAGCGGAATACAATGAGCAGTTCTTC
TRBJ2-1 | NA | NA | TRBV4-1 | CASSQNSGEQFF | TGCGCCAGCAGCCAAAATTCCGGTGAGCAGTTCTTC
TRBJ2-5 | TRBD2 | NA | TRBV4-3 | CASSQEPSLAGKETQYF | TGCGCCAGCAGCCAAGAACCATCCCTAGCGGGGAAAGAGACCCAGTACTTC
TRBJ2-7 | NA | NA | TRBV7-9 | CASSLASGSPYEQYF | TGTGCCAGCAGCTTAGCGTCGGGCAGCCCGTACGAGCAGTACTTC
TRBJ1-5 | NA | NA | TRBV6-1 | CASSARSTASNQPQHF | TGTGCCAGCAGTGCTCGCTCGACAGCGTCCAATCAGCCCCAGCATTTT
TRBJ2-1 | NA | once | TRBV15 | CATSRGSDYNEQFF | TGTGCCACCAGCAGAGGCAGCGACTACAATGAGCAGTTCTTC
TRBJ2-1 | NA | NA | TRBV2 | CASKGRGGVTRRQFF | TGTGCCAGCAAGGGTAGAGGGGGGGTAACACGTCGGCAGTTCTTC
TRBJ2-2 | TRBD2 | NA | TRBV9 | CASSVAGLAGAGELFF | TGTGCCAGCAGCGTTGCCGGACTAGCGGGGGCCGGGGAGCTGTTTTTT
TRBJ2-1 | NA | NA | TRBV5-1 | CASSFGGSDEQFF | TGCGCCAGCAGCTTTGGAGGTAGCGATGAGCAGTTCTTC
TRBJ1-2 | NA | NA | TRBV27 | CASSSVESGYTF | TGTGCCAGCAGTTCCGTTGAGAGCGGCTACACCTTC
TRBJ2-5 | NA | NA | TRBV28 | CASSLRGLETQYF | TGTGCCAGCAGTTTAAGGGGTTTGGAGACCCAGTACTTC
TRBJ2-1 | TRBD1 | NA | TRBV29-1 | CSVERDREYNEQFF | TGCAGCGTAGAGCGGGACAGGGAGTACAATGAGCAGTTCTTC
TRBJ2-7 | NA | NA | TRBV5-5 | CASSFGYEQYF | TGTGCCAGCAGCTTCGGATACGAGCAGTACTTC
TRBJ1-2 | NA | NA | TRBV7-8 | CASSRWELAGYTF | TGTGCCAGCAGCCGCTGGGAGCTCGCTGGCTACACCTTC
TRBJ2-1 | TRBD2 | NA | TRBV6-1 | CASSASLFSGRLGEQFF | TGTGCCAGCAGTGCGTCGCTATTTAGCGGGAGGTTAGGGGAGCAGTTCTTC
TRBJ2-1 | NA | NA | TRBV27 | CASTMGGLYNEQFF | TGTGCCAGCACTATGGGGGGACTTTACAATGAGCAGTTCTTC
TRBJ1-1 | NA | once | TRBV6-1 | CASSEAVGLTGAFF | TGTGCCAGCAGTGAAGCCGTGGGACTGACTGGAGCTTTCTTT
TRBJ1-2 | TRBD1 | NA | TRBV28 | CASSLDRGLGYTF | TGTGCCAGCAGTTTAGACAGGGGGCTTGGCTACACCTTC
TRBJ2-3 | TRBD2 | NA | TRBV6-1 | CAGGLAGSTDTQYF | TGTGCCGGGGGACTAGCGGGGAGCACAGATACGCAGTATTTT
TRBJ1-1 | NA | NA | TRBV7-6 | CASSSTRGLLNTEAFF | TGTGCCAGCAGCTCCACGCGGGGACTTTTGAACACTGAAGCTTTCTTT
TRBJ2-3 | TRBD2 | NA | TRBV4-1 | CASRSGSGGITDTQYF | TGCGCCAGCAGATCCGGGAGCGGGGGGATCACAGATACGCAGTATTTT
TRBJ2-1 | NA | NA | TRBV2 | CASRTGLEQFF | TGTGCCAGCAGGACCGGACTGGAGCAGTTCTTC
TRBJ2-1 | TRBD1 | NA | TRBV6-4 | CASSRQIQGAGVYNEQFF | TGTGCCAGCAGTCGGCAGATCCAGGGGGCTGGGGTCTACAATGAGCAGTTCTTC
TRBJ2-1 | NA | NA | TRBV30 | CAWSVRIPGLMNEQFF | TGTGCCTGGAGTGTACGCATCCCGGGACTCATGAATGAGCAGTTCTTC
TRBJ2-1 | TRBD2 | once | TRBV6-6 | CASSQTTGGYNEQFF | TGTGCCAGCAGTCAAACCACGGGGGGCTACAATGAGCAGTTCTTC
TRBJ1-4 | NA | NA | TRBV27 | CASSLSSGMAEKLFF | TGTGCCAGCAGTTTATCGAGCGGGATGGCTGAAAAACTGTTTTTT
TRBJ2-3 | NA | NA | TRBV30 | CAWSYYTDTQYF | TGTGCCTGGAGCTACTACACAGATACGCAGTATTTT
TRBJ1-1 | NA | NA | TRBV4-2 | CASSQGPGVRNTEAFF | TGTGCCAGCAGCCAAGGCCCAGGGGTCCGGAACACTGAAGCTTTCTTT
TRBJ2-1 | TRBD2 | NA | TRBV10-3 | CAISELAGVDNEQFF | TGTGCCATCAGTGAGCTTGCGGGGGTCGACAATGAGCAGTTCTTC
TRBJ1-5 | NA | once | TRBV11-2 | CASSLSSSNQPQHF | TGTGCCAGCAGCTTAAGCTCTAGCAATCAGCCCCAGCATTTT
TRBJ2-7 | NA | NA | TRBV29-1 | CSVEKTGTLSYEQYF | TGCAGCGTTGAAAAAACCGGGACTCTGTCCTACGAGCAGTACTTC
TRBJ2-7 | NA | NA | TRBV4-1 | CASSQGGASYEQYF | TGCGCCAGCAGCCAAGGGGGGGCATCCTACGAGCAGTACTTC
TRBJ1-5 | NA | NA | TRBV7-9 | CASSLEAGGPQHF | TGTGCCAGCAGCTTAGAGGCCGGTGGGCCCCAGCATTTT
TRBJ1-2 | NA | NA | TRBV7-9 | CASSPDGISYTF | TGTGCCAGCAGCCCCGACGGAATTTCATACACCTTC
TRBJ2-5 | NA | NA | TRBV28 | CASSRLTGTQETQYF | TGTGCCAGCAGTCGATTAACCGGGACTCAAGAGACCCAGTACTTC
TRBJ2-5 | NA | NA | TRBV5-5 | CASSPWVQETQYF | TGTGCCAGCAGCCCGTGGGTTCAAGAGACCCAGTACTTC
TRBJ2-4 | NA | NA | TRBV2 | CASTAYPLAKNIQYF | TGTGCCAGCACCGCCTACCCCCTTGCCAAAAACATTCAGTACTTC
TRBJ2-3 | NA | NA | TRBV7-8 | CASSSWTSTDTQYF | TGTGCCAGCAGCTCCTGGACTAGCACAGATACGCAGTATTTT
TRBJ2-1 | TRBD2 | NA | TRBV4-3 | CASSQDFLAGPYNEQFF | TGCGCCAGCAGCCAAGATTTCCTAGCGGGTCCCTACAATGAGCAGTTCTTC
TRBJ1-4 | TRBD1 | NA | TRBV28 | CASSSFSGTVEKLFF | TGTGCCAGCAGTTCTTTTTCAGGGACAGTTGAAAAACTGTTTTTT
TRBJ2-7 | NA | NA | TRBV20-1 | CSARYGPEQYF | TGCAGTGCTAGGTACGGACCCGAGCAGTACTTC
TRBJ1-2 | TRBD1 | NA | TRBV30 | CAWTPTGGANYGYTF | TGTGCCTGGACCCCCACAGGGGGCGCCAACTATGGCTACACCTTC
TRBJ2-1 | NA | few | TRBV5-6 | CASSLERNEQFF | TGTGCCAGCAGCTTGGAGCGGAATGAGCAGTTCTTC
TRBJ2-3 | NA | NA | TRBV11-2 | CASSLTEGAQRDTQYF | TGTGCCAGCAGCCTGACGGAGGGGGCGCAAAGAGATACGCAGTATTTT
TRBJ2-1 | TRBD2 | NA | TRBV7-2 | CASSPLAGGPYNEQFF | TGTGCCAGCAGCCCTCTAGCGGGAGGACCATACAATGAGCAGTTCTTC
TRBJ1-5 | NA | few | TRBV6-6 | CASTGPSNQPQHF | TGTGCCAGCACGGGGCCTAGCAATCAGCCCCAGCATTTT